Sequencing of this TCR beta chain was carried out in a study of ipilimumab plus nivolumab after autologous stem cell transplantation. Study summary: Median doses per patient: a few ipilimumab, under 10 nivolumab.

Some clones are missing from TCRdb's copy, which holds only in-frame ones; the method was immunoSEQ multiplex PCR. The table shows roughly 20,000 clones, with about 80% occurring only once. This CDR3 spans 14 amino acids. Germline V lookup: CDR1 MDHEN, CDR2 SYDVKM. The V gene lost 1 base and the J gene lost 6 bases, with 9 bases spanning the gap. The TCR comes from a male donor with diffuse large B-cell lymphoma. Sequences were derived from PBMCs, sampled in a trial of ipilimumab plus nivolumab as post-transplant consolidation. The rearrangement joins TRBV28 to TRBJ2-2; tentative D call: TRBD1 (5 bases). The CDR3: CASSLSQGPGELFF. The CDR3 DNA reads TGTGCCAGCAGTTTATCGCAGGGTCCCGGGGAGCTGTTTTTT. Combining the CDR3 with reference TRBV28 and TRBJ2-2 gives the whole variable domain DVKVTQSSRYLVKRTGEKVFLECVQDMDHENMFWYRQDPGLGLRLIYFSYDVKMKEKGDIPEGYSVSREKKERFSLILESASTNQTSMYLCASSLSQGPGELFFGEGSRLTVL.